A selection of T cell receptor beta chains follows, all from one sample in a study of T cells in Graves' hyperthyroidism and ophthalmopathy. One entry per CDR3 protein, called by TCRdb with MiXCR from the multiplex PCR reads. The sample holds 550,000 to 700,000 distinct CDR3 sequences; 46% are singletons and the top ten take about 20%. Sequencing was done on a sample of peripheral blood or thyroid tissue (not recorded which). These receptors all come from an adult woman with Graves' disease, either hyperthyroidism or ophthalmopathy (not recorded which). Both conserved end residues are part of each CDR3. The D gene is left open where the match is weak. Where a row states a size, it is once, few, many or the class of an expanded clone; other rows omit it.

j_call: TRBJ1-1
v_call: TRBV7-9
clone_size: once
d_call: -
cdr3_nt: TGTGCCAGCAGCTTTACGGACGGAAACACTGAAGCTTTCTTT
cdr3_aa: CASSFTDGNTEAFF

j_call: TRBJ2-5
v_call: TRBV5-1
clone_size: few
d_call: TRBD2
cdr3_nt: TGCGCCAGCAGCCCGGCGGGACTAGTAGGAGAGACCCAGTACTTC
cdr3_aa: CASSPAGLVGETQYF

j_call: TRBJ1-2
v_call: TRBV2
clone_size: -
d_call: TRBD1
cdr3_nt: TGTACCAGCAGTGAGCGACAGGGTGGAAACTATGGCTACACCTTC
cdr3_aa: CTSSERQGGNYGYTF

j_call: TRBJ1-2
v_call: TRBV7-2
clone_size: -
d_call: -
cdr3_nt: TGCGCCAGCAGCCGGAGGACGGACCTAGACTATGGCTACACCTTC
cdr3_aa: CASSRRTDLDYGYTF

j_call: TRBJ1-5
v_call: TRBV20-1
clone_size: -
d_call: TRBD1
cdr3_nt: TGCAGTGCTAGAGATGGACAGGGTAGCAATCAGCCCCAGCATTTT
cdr3_aa: CSARDGQGSNQPQHF

j_call: TRBJ2-1
v_call: TRBV7-3
clone_size: -
d_call: -
cdr3_nt: TGTGCCAGCAGCATATCCAGAGATGGAGGGGGCAATGAGCAGTTCTTC
cdr3_aa: CASSISRDGGGNEQFF

j_call: TRBJ1-1
v_call: TRBV20-1
clone_size: few
d_call: TRBD1
cdr3_nt: TGCAGTGTCCTACGACAGGGGCGGACTGAAGCTTTCTTT
cdr3_aa: CSVLRQGRTEAFF

j_call: TRBJ2-2
v_call: TRBV4-2
clone_size: -
d_call: TRBD2
cdr3_nt: TGTGCCAGCAGCCAAGATTCCCTTGTAGCGGGAGGGGGGAACACCGGGGAGCTGTTTTTT
cdr3_aa: CASSQDSLVAGGGNTGELFF

j_call: TRBJ1-2
v_call: TRBV7-9
clone_size: -
d_call: -
cdr3_nt: TGTGCCAGCACCCAACGGCAGGGGAGCGGCTACACCTTC
cdr3_aa: CASTQRQGSGYTF

j_call: TRBJ1-5
v_call: TRBV7-3
clone_size: many
d_call: -
cdr3_nt: TGTGCCAGCAGCAGCCCCTCAGGACGCGCGAAAGGTCAGCCCCAGCATTTT
cdr3_aa: CASSSPSGRAKGQPQHF

j_call: TRBJ2-1
v_call: TRBV5-1
clone_size: -
d_call: -
cdr3_nt: TGCGCCAGCAGTTCTGGTCCGCCACGGACGGGTGAGCAGTTCTTC
cdr3_aa: CASSSGPPRTGEQFF

j_call: TRBJ2-6
v_call: TRBV15
clone_size: -
d_call: -
cdr3_nt: TGTGCCACCAGCAGAGCCTATGGGGGGGCGAACGTCCTGACTTTC
cdr3_aa: CATSRAYGGANVLTF

j_call: TRBJ2-7
v_call: TRBV5-4
clone_size: -
d_call: -
cdr3_nt: TGTGCCAGCAGCGCCGGAAGGGGTCCCTACGAGCAGTACTTC
cdr3_aa: CASSAGRGPYEQYF

j_call: TRBJ2-7
v_call: TRBV12-3/TRBV12-4
clone_size: many
d_call: -
cdr3_nt: TGTGCCAGCAGTCCCCCCCTATCCTACGAGCAGTACTTC
cdr3_aa: CASSPPLSYEQYF

j_call: TRBJ2-3
v_call: TRBV19
clone_size: -
d_call: -
cdr3_nt: TGTGCCAGTAGTATGGTCAGGGGAGTTGATGATACGCAGTATTTT
cdr3_aa: CASSMVRGVDDTQYF

j_call: TRBJ2-7
v_call: TRBV11-2
clone_size: many
d_call: TRBD2
cdr3_nt: TGTGCCAGCAGCCTGAGCTACGGGAGGGGGTACGAGCAGTACTTC
cdr3_aa: CASSLSYGRGYEQYF

j_call: TRBJ2-5
v_call: TRBV12-3/TRBV12-4
clone_size: once
d_call: -
cdr3_nt: TGTGCCAGCAGTTACGGAGTGTATGAGGCCCAGTACTTC
cdr3_aa: CASSYGVYEAQYF

j_call: TRBJ1-1
v_call: TRBV30
clone_size: -
d_call: -
cdr3_nt: TGTGCCTGCAAGGTCAGGGAGCAGCGGGCTTTCTTT
cdr3_aa: CACKVREQRAFF

j_call: TRBJ2-2
v_call: TRBV7-2
clone_size: few
d_call: -
cdr3_nt: TGTGCCAGCGGAGGGGAGCTGTTTTTT
cdr3_aa: CASGGELFF

j_call: TRBJ2-5
v_call: TRBV5-4
clone_size: -
d_call: TRBD1
cdr3_nt: TGTGCCAGCAGCTCCCCTCCGGGACAGGGGAGGGAAGAGACCCAGTACTTC
cdr3_aa: CASSSPPGQGREETQYF

j_call: TRBJ2-7
v_call: TRBV20-1
clone_size: once
d_call: TRBD1
cdr3_nt: TGCAGTGCTATATCCCGGACAGGGTACTACGAGCAGTACTTC
cdr3_aa: CSAISRTGYYEQYF

j_call: TRBJ1-2
v_call: TRBV6-1
clone_size: -
d_call: -
cdr3_nt: TGTGCCAGCAGCCTGGGAGAGGGGGGCTATGGCTACACCTTC
cdr3_aa: CASSLGEGGYGYTF

j_call: TRBJ1-5
v_call: TRBV15
clone_size: once
d_call: -
cdr3_nt: TGTGCCACCAGCAGAGATCCCCCTAGCAGGAATTACAATGAGCCCCAGCATTTT
cdr3_aa: CATSRDPPSRNYNEPQHF

j_call: TRBJ1-1
v_call: TRBV7-9
clone_size: many
d_call: -
cdr3_nt: TGTGCCAGCAGCCAAGAAGATTTGAACACTGAAGCTTTCTTT
cdr3_aa: CASSQEDLNTEAFF

j_call: TRBJ2-7
v_call: TRBV24-1
clone_size: -
d_call: TRBD2
cdr3_nt: TGTGCCACCCGACCGGGACTAGCGGGAGGAATCTACGAGCAGTACTTC
cdr3_aa: CATRPGLAGGIYEQYF

j_call: TRBJ1-6
v_call: TRBV14
clone_size: many
d_call: -
cdr3_nt: TGTGCCAGCAGTATAAGTATTCATTATAATTCACCCCTCCACTTT
cdr3_aa: CASSISIHYNSPLHF

j_call: TRBJ2-6
v_call: TRBV10-2
clone_size: -
d_call: TRBD1
cdr3_nt: TGCGCCAGCAGTGAGTCGACAGGGACTGGGGCCAACGTCCTGACTTTC
cdr3_aa: CASSESTGTGANVLTF

j_call: TRBJ1-3
v_call: TRBV7-9
clone_size: -
d_call: -
cdr3_nt: TGTGCCAGCAGCTTACCCGGAGCTATCTCTGGAAACACCATATATTTT
cdr3_aa: CASSLPGAISGNTIYF

j_call: TRBJ1-5
v_call: TRBV12-3/TRBV12-4
clone_size: -
d_call: -
cdr3_nt: TGTGCCACCAGTCGGGGGCGAAGTCAGCCCCAGCATTTT
cdr3_aa: CATSRGRSQPQHF

j_call: TRBJ1-5
v_call: TRBV2
clone_size: -
d_call: -
cdr3_nt: TGTGCCAGCAGTGTTAGGTGGCCCTATCAGCCCCAGCATTTT
cdr3_aa: CASSVRWPYQPQHF

j_call: TRBJ2-7
v_call: TRBV15
clone_size: -
d_call: -
cdr3_nt: TGTGCCACCAGCAGATTTGGACAGCCCTTC
cdr3_aa: CATSRFGQPF

j_call: TRBJ1-2
v_call: TRBV5-1
clone_size: -
d_call: -
cdr3_nt: TGCGCCAGCAGCATTGGATCGTCTGGAAGTGGCTACACCTTC
cdr3_aa: CASSIGSSGSGYTF

j_call: TRBJ1-2
v_call: TRBV7-9
clone_size: many
d_call: -
cdr3_nt: TGTGCCAGCAGCCCCAGGGCTCTGGCTAACTATGGCTACACCTTC
cdr3_aa: CASSPRALANYGYTF

j_call: TRBJ1-5
v_call: TRBV7-2
clone_size: many
d_call: -
cdr3_nt: TGTGCCAGCAGCCCTAGAGTGGGGCCCGAGCAGCCCCAGCATTTT
cdr3_aa: CASSPRVGPEQPQHF

j_call: TRBJ2-7
v_call: TRBV12-3/TRBV12-4
clone_size: -
d_call: -
cdr3_nt: TGTGCCAGCAGCCCCCACGCGAGCCCCATCGAGCAGTACTTC
cdr3_aa: CASSPHASPIEQYF

j_call: TRBJ2-7
v_call: TRBV20-1
clone_size: many
d_call: -
cdr3_nt: TGCAGTGCTAGAGAATTACCGCTCTACGAGCAGTACTTC
cdr3_aa: CSARELPLYEQYF

j_call: TRBJ1-6
v_call: TRBV20-1
clone_size: once
d_call: -
cdr3_nt: TGCAGTGCTAGAGAGCTCCGATGGGGTCAGACACCCCTCCACTTT
cdr3_aa: CSARELRWGQTPLHF

j_call: TRBJ1-2
v_call: TRBV24-1
clone_size: -
d_call: -
cdr3_nt: TGTGCCACCAGTGATTTTAGCTATGGCTACACCTTC
cdr3_aa: CATSDFSYGYTF

j_call: TRBJ1-1
v_call: TRBV2
clone_size: -
d_call: -
cdr3_nt: TGTGCCTGCAGTGCCTCGGGAGGGGGGCGGAACACTGAAGCTTTCTTT
cdr3_aa: CACSASGGGRNTEAFF

j_call: TRBJ1-3
v_call: TRBV19
clone_size: -
d_call: -
cdr3_nt: TGTGCCAGTACCCATGAGGGGATTGGGAACACCATATATTTT
cdr3_aa: CASTHEGIGNTIYF

j_call: TRBJ2-5
v_call: TRBV15
clone_size: -
d_call: -
cdr3_nt: TGTGCCACCAGGGTCCCTAGCGCGGAGACCCAGTACTTC
cdr3_aa: CATRVPSAETQYF

j_call: TRBJ2-1
v_call: TRBV7-9
clone_size: -
d_call: -
cdr3_nt: TGTGCCAGCAGCTTAGAGTTCTGGGGGGCATTCTTC
cdr3_aa: CASSLEFWGAFF

j_call: TRBJ1-1
v_call: TRBV20-1
clone_size: -
d_call: -
cdr3_nt: TGCAGTGCTAGACCCCTCACGACTGAAGCTTTCTTT
cdr3_aa: CSARPLTTEAFF

j_call: TRBJ1-2
v_call: TRBV12-3/TRBV12-4
clone_size: many
d_call: -
cdr3_nt: TGTGCCAGCTCTCTAGGGTTTGACTACACCTTC
cdr3_aa: CASSLGFDYTF

j_call: TRBJ1-1
v_call: TRBV10-3
clone_size: -
d_call: -
cdr3_nt: TGTGCCATCAGCCAGTTAAAGGGAGCGAACACTGAAGCTTTCTTT
cdr3_aa: CAISQLKGANTEAFF

j_call: TRBJ1-5
v_call: TRBV25-1
clone_size: -
d_call: TRBD1
cdr3_nt: TGTGCCTGGAGTCGGACAGGGGCAGGCAATCAGCCCCAGCATTTT
cdr3_aa: CAWSRTGAGNQPQHF

j_call: TRBJ1-5
v_call: TRBV2
clone_size: -
d_call: -
cdr3_nt: TGTGCCAGCAGTGTTCGGGGGGCAGGCAATCAGCCCCAGCATTTT
cdr3_aa: CASSVRGAGNQPQHF